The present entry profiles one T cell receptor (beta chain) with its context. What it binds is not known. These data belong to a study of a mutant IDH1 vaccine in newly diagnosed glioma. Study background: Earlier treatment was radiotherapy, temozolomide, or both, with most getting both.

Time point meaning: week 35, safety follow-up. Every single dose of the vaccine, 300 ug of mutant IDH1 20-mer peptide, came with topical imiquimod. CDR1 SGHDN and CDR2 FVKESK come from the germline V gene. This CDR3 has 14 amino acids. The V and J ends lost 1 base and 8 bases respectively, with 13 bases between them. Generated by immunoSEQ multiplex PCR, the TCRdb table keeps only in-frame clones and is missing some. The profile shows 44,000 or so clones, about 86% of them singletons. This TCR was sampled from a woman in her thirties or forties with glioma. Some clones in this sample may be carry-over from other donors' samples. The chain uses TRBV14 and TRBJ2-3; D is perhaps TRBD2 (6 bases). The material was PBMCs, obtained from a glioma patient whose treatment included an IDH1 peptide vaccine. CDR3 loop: CASSQARGGGTQYF. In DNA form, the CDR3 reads TGTGCCAGCAGCCAAGCTCGGGGAGGTGGTACGCAGTATTTT.